This T cell receptor beta chain appears in the sequencing data of a study of blood T cell repertoires in COVID-19. Whole-study context: The origin of the acute and convalescent COVID-19 samples was the United States, Italy and Spain. PBMCs, B-cell-depleted T cells, or T cells provided the cDNA or gDNA that made up the material.

In the original analysis: The assay estimated nucleated cells by amplifying reference gene primers. Sequencing used immunoSEQ multiplex PCR; TCRdb keeps in-frame clones, though not all of them. That table furnishes V, J and clone size, whereas the DNA furnished D and trimming. The data hold more than 300,000 clones, with approximately 89% observed a single time. V lost 2 bases, J lost 10 bases, and 12 bases stayed unmatched. This CDR3 has 16 residues. Germline V gene sequence: CDR1 SGHTA, CDR2 FQGNSA. This chain uses TRBV7-2 with TRBJ2-1, with 9 bases fitting TRBD2. This TCR was sampled from a woman aged 18-29 years who had recovered from COVID-19. Source material: peripheral blood. The CDR3 protein is CASSLTIRAGGPEQFF. As DNA, the CDR3 is TGTGCCAGCAGCTTAACTATTAGGGCGGGAGGGCCGGAGCAGTTCTTC.